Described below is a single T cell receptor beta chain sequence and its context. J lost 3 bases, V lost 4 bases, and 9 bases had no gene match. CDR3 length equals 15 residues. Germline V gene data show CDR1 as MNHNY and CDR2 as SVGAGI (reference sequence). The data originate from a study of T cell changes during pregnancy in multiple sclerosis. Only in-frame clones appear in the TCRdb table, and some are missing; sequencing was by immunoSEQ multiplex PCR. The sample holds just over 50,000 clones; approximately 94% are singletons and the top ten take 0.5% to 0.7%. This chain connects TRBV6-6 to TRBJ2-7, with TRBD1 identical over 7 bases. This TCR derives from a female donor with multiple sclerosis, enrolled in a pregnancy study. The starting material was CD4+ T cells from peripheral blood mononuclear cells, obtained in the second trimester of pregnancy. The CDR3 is CASSSPGQGVYEQYF. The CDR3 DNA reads TGTGCCAGCAGTTCGCCGGGGCAGGGGGTCTACGAGCAGTACTTC.